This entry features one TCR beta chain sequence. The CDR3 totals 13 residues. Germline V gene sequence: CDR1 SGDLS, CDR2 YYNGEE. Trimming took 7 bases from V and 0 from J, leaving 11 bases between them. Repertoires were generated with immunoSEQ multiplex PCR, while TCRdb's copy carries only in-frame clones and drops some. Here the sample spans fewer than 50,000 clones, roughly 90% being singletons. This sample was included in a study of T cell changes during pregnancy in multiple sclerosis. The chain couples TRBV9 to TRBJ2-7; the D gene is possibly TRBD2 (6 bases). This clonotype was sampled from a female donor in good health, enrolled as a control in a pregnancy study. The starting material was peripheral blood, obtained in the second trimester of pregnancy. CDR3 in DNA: TGTGCCAGCGGCCCCGGGAGCTCCTACGAGCAGTACTTC. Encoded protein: CASGPGSSYEQYF.